This entry lists 22 T cell receptor beta chains sequenced from one sample in a study of blood T cell repertoires in COVID-19. This table comes from immunoSEQ multiplex PCR, and its TCRdb copy is limited to in-frame clones, with some not included. Of a few hundred thousand clones listed, 80% to 90% are singletons. The sample was peripheral blood. These receptors came from a middle-aged man with acute or convalescent COVID-19.

The chain employs TRBV29-1 and TRBJ2-3; D unresolved. Germline assignment: CDR1 SQVTM and CDR2 ANQGSEA. V was shortened by 4 bases and J by 6 bases, with 8 bases between the two germline ends. The CDR3 loop spans 11 amino acids. Here the CDR3 DNA reads TGCAGCGTTGCCACAGTGGATACGCAGTATTTT. Protein sequence: CSVATVDTQYF.

The J gene is TRBJ2-5, the V gene TRBV15, with 9 bases fitting TRBD2. This CDR3 region has 16 residues. Germline V gives CDR1 LNHNV, CDR2 YYDKDF (reference sequence). The V gene end was trimmed by 1 base and the J gene end by 2 bases; junction bases not matched to a gene: 5. The CDR3 DNA sequence: TGTGCCACCAGCAGAGGAGCGGGGGGCTATCAAGAGACCCAGTACTTC. This gives the protein CATSRGAGGYQETQYF.

For the CDR3, the DNA is TGTGCCAGCAGCTTAGAAAGAGGCGTCGGGGCTTTCTTT. Its translation is CASSLERGVGAFF. The gene calls are TRBV11-2 and TRBJ1-1; no reliable D call. V lost 0 bases and J lost 11, with 13 bases in between. Germline lookup yields CDR1 SGHAT and CDR2 FQNNGV. The CDR3 is 13 residues long. The entire variable domain, with the rest obtained from reference TRBV11-2 and TRBJ1-1, is as follows: EAGVAQSPRYKIIEKRQSVAFWCNPISGHATLYWYQQILGQGPKLLIQFQNNGVVDDSQLPKDRFSAERLKGVDSTLKIQPAKLEDSAVYLCASSLERGVGAFFGQGTRLTVV.

This clone has a single count. The CDR3 loop reads CASSLAPAGAMNTEAFF. The CDR3 region has the DNA TGTGCCAGCAGCTTGGCCCCGGCCGGAGCAATGAACACTGAAGCTTTCTTT. The V call is TRBV5-5, the J call TRBJ1-1; D unclear. Germline V CDR1 and CDR2: SGHKS, YYEKEE (reference sequence). This CDR3 has 17 residues. Trimming pared 0 bases from V and 0 bases from J, leaving 15 bases between.

The gene calls are TRBV2 and TRBJ2-7; D perhaps matches TRBD2 (5 bases). This CDR3 contains 12 residues. CDR1 is SNHLY, CDR2 FYNNEI, per germline. V lost 5 bases and J lost 7, with 12 bases in between. For the CDR3, the DNA is TGTGCCAGCAGTCCCCTAGCCGGGGAGCAGTACTTC. It encodes CASSPLAGEQYF.

The chain is built from TRBV7-2 and TRBJ2-3, with 11 bases matching TRBD2. V was clipped by 4 bases and J by 4 bases; unmatched bases: 7. This CDR3 has 16 amino acids. The germline V gene encodes CDR1 SGHTA and CDR2 FQGNSA. CDR3 residues: CASSSNLAGGADTQYF. CDR3 nucleotides: TGTGCCAGCAGCTCGAACCTAGCGGGGGGCGCAGATACGCAGTATTTT.

The chain has TRBV27 and TRBJ1-2; TRBD1 agrees at 7 bases. Trimming cost V 3 bases and J 2 bases; bases outside gene matches: 9. Germline V lookup: CDR1 MNHEY, CDR2 SMNVEV (reference sequence). The CDR3 spans 16 residues. CDR3 bases: TGTGCCAGCAGTTTTTGGAGGGGGGACAGAAACTATGGCTACACCTTC. Translating it yields CASSFWRGDRNYGYTF.

The chain combines TRBV11-3 with TRBJ2-2; TRBD1 might be the D (5 bases). CDR1 and CDR2 (germline): SGHNT, YENEEA. CDR3 length: 13 residues. The V gene lost 3 bases and the J gene lost 4 bases, with 6 bases spanning the gap. The CDR3 DNA follows: TGTGCCAGCAGCTTGGGGCCCACCGGGGAGCTGTTTTTT. Translating gives CASSLGPTGELFF. Based on the CDR3 plus reference TRBV11-3 and TRBJ2-2, the full variable domain is EAGVVQSPRYKIIEKKQPVAFWCNPISGHNTLYWYLQNLGQGPELLIRYENEEAVDDSQLPKDRFSAERLKGVDSTLKIQPAELGDSAVYLCASSLGPTGELFFGEGSRLTVL.

The CDR3, as DNA: TGTGCCAGCAGCTTAGGGTTCAGGGACGAGCAGTACTTC. Protein product: CASSLGFRDEQYF. The chain uses TRBV7-6 and TRBJ2-7, with D perhaps matching TRBD1 (5 bases). The germline gives CDR1 SGHVS, CDR2 FNYEAQ. The CDR3 totals 13 residues. Trimming removed 1 base from V and 5 bases from J, with 9 bases in between. Combining the CDR3 with reference TRBV7-6 and TRBJ2-7 gives the whole variable domain GAGVSQSPRYKVTKRGQDVALRCDPISGHVSLYWYRQALGQGPEFLTYFNYEAQQDKSGLPNDRFSAERPEGSISTLTIQRTEQRDSAMYRCASSLGFRDEQYFGPGTRLTVT.

The chain combines TRBV5-1 with TRBJ2-7; 10 nucleotides line up with TRBD2. The V gene end was trimmed by 3 bases and the J gene end by 7 bases; junction bases not matched to a gene: 7. The CDR3 runs 14 residues. Germline CDR1 reads SGHRS; CDR2 reads YFSETQ. CDR3 protein: CASSSSGGLWEQYF. The DNA of the CDR3 is TGCGCCAGCAGCTCTAGCGGGGGCTTGTGGGAGCAGTACTTC.

The gene calls are TRBV12-3 or TRBV12-4 and TRBJ1-1; D is possibly TRBD1 (5 bases). The V gene lost 7 bases and the J gene lost 1 base, with 10 bases spanning the gap. The CDR3 runs 13 residues. The CDR3 here is CASTHRPNTEAFF. The CDR3 coding sequence is TGTGCCAGCACTCACAGGCCGAACACTGAAGCTTTCTTT.

This clone was observed many times. This rearrangement joins TRBV28 to TRBJ2-3; TRBD2 aligns across 8 bases. Germline CDR1 and CDR2: MDHEN and SYDVKM. The CDR3 has 15 amino acids. V trimming: 6 bases; J trimming: 3 bases; junction bases outside the gene matches: 8. The CDR3 protein is CASRIAGSGTDTQYF. The CDR3, as DNA: TGTGCCAGCAGGATAGCGGGATCGGGTACAGATACGCAGTATTTT.

The V and J genes are TRBV18 and TRBJ1-3; D unclear. From germline, CDR1 is KGHSH and CDR2 LQKENI. The CDR3 is made up of 15 amino acids. The V and J ends lost 2 bases and 0 bases respectively, with 8 bases between them. CDR3 in amino acids: CASSPGGSSGNTIYF. The CDR3 region has the DNA TGTGCCAGCTCACCAGGCGGGAGCTCTGGAAACACCATATATTTT.

The rearrangement links TRBV6-5 to TRBJ2-7; TRBD1 matches at 9 bases. Unmatched junction bases numbered 12, after V lost 2 bases and J lost 7 bases. This CDR3 contains 16 residues. The germline CDR1 and CDR2 sequences are MNHEY and SVGAGI. CDR3 coding DNA: TGTGCCAGCAGTTACGAGGGACAGGGCCCTTTTTGGGAGCAGTACTTC. Residues: CASSYEGQGPFWEQYF.

The chain carries TRBV25-1 and TRBJ2-7; the match to TRBD2 covers 10 bases. V dropped 7 bases and J dropped 6; count of bases not matched to a gene: 12. CDR3 length: 15 amino acids. The germline CDR1 and CDR2 sequences are MGHDK and SYGVNS. CDR3 nucleotides: TGTGCCAGCACCCCACCCTCCGGGACTAGCGCCGAGCAGTACTTC. This codes for CASTPPSGTSAEQYF.

The chain uses TRBV27 and TRBJ2-3; the D is unclear. Trimming left V 2 bases short and J 4 bases short, with 10 bases between. Germline-derived CDR1 and CDR2 are MNHEY and SMNVEV (reference sequence). There are 14 residues in the CDR3. The CDR3 nucleotides are TGTGCCAGCAGTTTACGGCAGGTCCCAGATACGCAGTATTTT. It yields the protein CASSLRQVPDTQYF.

The chain joins TRBV27 to TRBJ1-2; the D is unclear. The CDR3 extends over 15 amino acids. Trimming took 3 bases from V and 7 from J, leaving 18 bases between them. Germline lookup yields CDR1 MNHEY and CDR2 SMNVEV (reference sequence). DNA of the CDR3: TGTGCCAGCAGTTTTTCGACCTACCCAGCAGGTGGCTACACCTTC. It yields the protein CASSFSTYPAGGYTF.

A remark on this clone: Other DNA sequences in this specimen translate into the identical CDR3. The V gene is TRBV11-3, the J gene TRBJ1-1; no reliable D call. Germline V lookup: CDR1 SGHNT, CDR2 YENEEA. The CDR3 consists of 13 residues. Deletions cut 5 bases from V and 2 bases from J, with 9 bases between. CDR3 DNA: TGTGCCAGCAGCCTGGGCGAAAACACTGAAGCTTTCTTT. This encodes CASSLGENTEAFF. Filled out from reference TRBV11-3 and TRBJ1-1, the complete variable domain reads EAGVVQSPRYKIIEKKQPVAFWCNPISGHNTLYWYLQNLGQGPELLIRYENEEAVDDSQLPKDRFSAERLKGVDSTLKIQPAELGDSAVYLCASSLGENTEAFFGQGTRLTVV.

The J gene is TRBJ1-2, the V gene TRBV6-6, with 7 bases matching TRBD1. CDR3 size: 16 residues. After removal of 5 bases from V and 2 bases from J, the junction contained 11 bases not matched to a gene. CDR1 and CDR2 (germline): MNHNY, SVGAGI (reference sequence). Here the CDR3 DNA reads TGTGCCAGCAGTCCAGGAGGGGGCGGAGGAAACTATGGCTACACCTTC. Its protein product is CASSPGGGGGNYGYTF.

CDR3 sequence (DNA): TGTGCCAGCAGCGTAGCCGGACAGGGGAGCTCTGGAAACACCATATATTTT. This sequence encodes CASSVAGQGSSGNTIYF. The chain couples TRBV9 to TRBJ1-3, with 9 bases aligning to TRBD1. The V gene's germline CDR1 is SGDLS and CDR2 YYNGEE. The length of the CDR3 is 17 residues. V was clipped by 0 bases and J by 0 bases; unmatched bases: 4.

V usage is TRBV5-1 and J usage is TRBJ2-5; D is unclear. CDR3 length equals 14 residues. Trimming took 2 bases from V and 0 from J, leaving 8 bases between them. Germline V gives CDR1 SGHRS, CDR2 YFSETQ. Here the CDR3 reads CASSFQQNQETQYF. CDR3 DNA sequence: TGCGCCAGCAGCTTCCAACAGAACCAAGAGACCCAGTACTTC.

This clone appeared a few times. A read error may produce the germline difference seen at one junction end. J is TRBJ2-7 and V is TRBV7-9, with TRBD1 identical over 9 bases. Germline-derived CDR1 and CDR2 are SEHNR and FQNEAQ (reference sequence). The CDR3 covers 13 residues. CDR3 in amino acids: CASSPQTGTGKEF. The CDR3 DNA reads as TGTGCCAGCAGCCCCCAGACCGGGACAGGGAAGGAGTTC.